Each of the 30 T cell receptor beta chains below was sequenced from the same sample in a study of shared clonotypes between healthy human individuals. Repertoires were generated with immunoSEQ multiplex PCR, while TCRdb's copy carries only in-frame clones and drops some. In the table there are around 2,000,000 clones, about 95% of which are singletons. Naive CD8 cells comprised CD45RO-negative, CCR7-positively selected cells, excluding terminally differentiated effector memory CD45RA+ cells. Sequencing input: naive CD8+ T cells sorted from blood. The origin of the receptors is a young man in good health.

This chain joins TRBV7-3 and TRBJ2-1; no reliable D call. CDR1 and CDR2 (germline): SGHTA, FQGTGA. CDR3 length: 13 residues. Trimming cost V 5 bases and J 4 bases, with 9 bases left between them. The CDR3 loop is CASSPTIYNEQFF. CDR3 coding DNA: TGTGCCAGCAGCCCTACGATATACAATGAGCAGTTCTTC. The variable domain in full, with the rest retrieved from reference TRBV7-3 and TRBJ2-1, is GAGVSQTPSNKVTEKGKYVELRCDPISGHTALYWYRQSLGQGPEFLIYFQGTGAADDSGLPNDRFFAVRPEGSVSTLKIQRTERGDSAVYLCASSPTIYNEQFFGPGTRLTVL.

The rearrangement joins TRBV29-1 to TRBJ2-4, with D possibly matching TRBD1 (5 bases). V lost 3 bases to trimming and J lost 1 base, with 10 bases between them. Germline V gives CDR1 SQVTM, CDR2 ANQGSEA. The CDR3 sequence is 14 residues long. The CDR3 nucleotides are TGCAGCGTTGATTTCCCAGGGGCCAAAAACATTCAGTACTTC. Amino acid sequence: CSVDFPGAKNIQYF.

The sample holds one count of this clone. The chain uses TRBV30 and TRBJ2-1, with no clear D. CDR3 length: 12 amino acids. Germline V gives CDR1 GTSNPN, CDR2 SVGIG (reference sequence). V shed 3 bases and J shed 10 bases, with 13 bases lying between them. The CDR3 sequence: CAWSLGVREQFF. As DNA, the CDR3 is TGTGCCTGGAGCCTAGGAGTTCGGGAGCAGTTCTTC.

This clone came up once. The chain is built from TRBV2 and TRBJ2-7; TRBD1 matches 8 bases. Germline V gene sequence: CDR1 SNHLY, CDR2 FYNNEI. V lost 4 bases, J lost 2 bases, and 7 bases stayed unmatched. This CDR3 is built from 15 residues. The CDR3, as DNA: TGTGCCAGCAGTGGTCGGACAGGGTTACCCTACGAGCAGTACTTC. It specifies CASSGRTGLPYEQYF.

The genes are TRBV7-6 and TRBJ2-3, with D perhaps matching TRBD1 (5 bases). Deletions cut 5 bases from V and 2 bases from J, with 14 bases between. CDR3 size: 15 residues. The germline CDR1 and CDR2 sequences are SGHVS and FNYEAQ. The CDR3 DNA reads as TGTGCCAGCAGCCGATACGCAGGGTACACAGATACGCAGTATTTT. Translation: CASSRYAGYTDTQYF.

The chain uses TRBV28 and TRBJ1-1; possible D gene TRBD1, 5 bases. This CDR3 contains 15 residues. In germline, CDR1 is MDHEN, CDR2 SYDVKM. V was clipped by 4 bases and J by 5 bases, with 17 bases between them. Written as DNA, the CDR3 is TGTGCCAGCAGTTACACCCCCAGGGCGGGGACTGAAGCTTTCTTT. Protein: CASSYTPRAGTEAFF.

The rearrangement uses TRBV25-1 and TRBJ2-2; no definite D call. V was cut by 2 bases and J by 2 bases, with 6 bases left in between. Germline-derived CDR1 and CDR2 are MGHDK and SYGVNS. The CDR3 contains 14 residues. The DNA for the CDR3 is TGTGCCAGCAGTGAAGATGTCAACACCGGGGAGCTGTTTTTT. It yields the protein CASSEDVNTGELFF. The whole variable domain, filled in from reference TRBV25-1 and TRBJ2-2, reads EADIYQTPRYLVIGTGKKITLECSQTMGHDKMYWYQQDPGMELHLIHYSYGVNSTEKGDLSSESTVSRIRTEHFPLTLESARPSHTSQYLCASSEDVNTGELFFGEGSRLTVL.

The J gene is TRBJ2-7, the V gene TRBV30, with 9 bases aligning to TRBD2. Germline CDR1 reads GTSNPN; CDR2 reads SVGIG (reference sequence). V lost 0 bases and J lost 4; bases outside the gene matches: 16. There are 18 residues in the CDR3. CDR3 DNA: TGTGCCTGGAGTGTAAGGATTAATAAGCGGGAGGTTAATTACGAGCAGTACTTC. Amino acids: CAWSVRINKREVNYEQYF.

V is TRBV27 and J is TRBJ2-3; D gene unclear. Trimming removed 2 bases from V and 4 bases from J, with 4 bases in between. Germline CDR1 reads MNHEY; CDR2 reads SMNVEV (reference sequence). The CDR3 is 12 amino acids. The CDR3 here is CASSLQADTQYF. In nucleotides, the CDR3 is TGTGCCAGCAGTTTACAAGCAGATACGCAGTATTTT.

This clone has only a few counts. This CDR3 is also generated by other DNA sequences in the sample. This sequence joins TRBV27 and TRBJ2-2, with D maybe TRBD2 (5 bases). CDR1 is MNHEY and CDR2 is SMNVEV in the germline V gene (reference sequence). V lost 3 bases and J 4 bases, leaving 6 bases between the germline ends. The CDR3 is 13 amino acids. The DNA for the CDR3 is TGTGCCAGCAGTTTCCGGGGCACCGGGGAGCTGTTTTTT. It is translated as CASSFRGTGELFF.

Remarks on this clone: The sample holds other DNA sequences that translate to the same CDR3. The chain carries TRBV9 and TRBJ2-3, with a weak D call TRBD2 (6 bases). With 0 bases removed from V and 2 bases from J, the gap between germline ends came to 7 bases. The germline gives CDR1 SGDLS, CDR2 YYNGEE. This CDR3 spans 14 amino acids. In nucleotides, the CDR3 is TGTGCCAGCAGCGTAGCGGGAGACACAGATACGCAGTATTTT. It encodes CASSVAGDTDTQYF.

This chain joins TRBV7-9 and TRBJ2-3, with D perhaps matching TRBD2 (5 bases). With 3 bases removed from V and 5 bases from J, the gap between germline ends came to 12 bases. Germline lookup yields CDR1 SEHNR and CDR2 FQNEAQ (reference sequence). The CDR3 is 14 amino acids. CDR3 in DNA: TGTGCCAGCAGCTTTCGGGGTACTCAAGATACGCAGTATTTT. This sequence encodes CASSFRGTQDTQYF.

The rearrangement uses TRBV13 and TRBJ2-5; D call uncertain. The V end was cut by 6 bases, the J end by 5 bases, with 10 bases between. Per germline, CDR1 PRHDT and CDR2 FYEKMQ (reference sequence). This CDR3 is built from 12 residues. The CDR3 bases are TGTGCCAGCAGAGGGATGTCCGAGACCCAGTACTTC. This codes for CASRGMSETQYF.

Notes on this clone: Other DNA sequences from this sample encode an identical CDR3 as well. The V call is TRBV27, the J call TRBJ2-7, with TRBD2 as a possible D gene (5 bases). V gave up 2 bases and J gave up 0 bases, with 8 bases separating them. CDR1 and CDR2 from the germline V gene are MNHEY and SMNVEV (reference sequence). CDR3 length equals 14 residues. CDR3 sequence reads: CASSLTGSSYEQYF. Written as DNA, the CDR3 is TGTGCCAGCAGTTTAACGGGATCCTCCTACGAGCAGTACTTC.

This clone was detected only once. The rearrangement joins TRBV11-2 to TRBJ1-1; the match to TRBD1 covers 9 bases. The V segment lost 0 bases and the J segment 1 base; nucleotides outside the gene matches: 6. CDR1 and CDR2 from the germline V gene are SGHAT and FQNNGV. The CDR3 runs 17 residues. CDR3 loop: CASSLDLAGQGNTEAFF. The CDR3 DNA is TGTGCCAGCAGCTTAGATCTTGCGGGACAGGGGAACACTGAAGCTTTCTTT.

The chain carries TRBV7-6 and TRBJ2-7; TRBD1 is a possible D gene (5 bases). The V gene lost 3 bases and the J gene lost 2 bases, with 14 bases spanning the gap. Germline loops: CDR1 SGHVS, CDR2 FNYEAQ. The CDR3 runs to 15 residues. CDR3 nucleotide sequence: TGTGCCAGCAGCTTTAGTGGGGCAGCTACCTACGAGCAGTACTTC. Its protein is CASSFSGAATYEQYF.

The gene calls are TRBV13 and TRBJ1-2; 7 nucleotides match TRBD1. V lost 5 bases to trimming and J lost 7 bases; unmatched junction nucleotides: 7. Germline-derived CDR1 and CDR2 are PRHDT and FYEKMQ (reference sequence). The CDR3 runs 13 residues. CDR3 sequence: CASSPTGEAGYTF. The CDR3 bases are TGTGCCAGCAGCCCTACAGGGGAAGCTGGCTACACCTTC.

This clone was observed once. This chain links TRBV11-2 with TRBJ2-1, with TRBD1 matching over 8 bases. V lost 0 bases to trimming and J lost 6 bases; unmatched junction nucleotides: 4. The CDR3 spans 15 residues. Germline CDR1 and CDR2: SGHAT and FQNNGV. The CDR3: CASSLETGASNEQFF. For the CDR3, the DNA is TGTGCCAGCAGCTTAGAGACAGGGGCCTCCAATGAGCAGTTCTTC. The whole variable domain, filled in from reference TRBV11-2 and TRBJ2-1, reads EAGVAQSPRYKIIEKRQSVAFWCNPISGHATLYWYQQILGQGPKLLIQFQNNGVVDDSQLPKDRFSAERLKGVDSTLKIQPAKLEDSAVYLCASSLETGASNEQFFGPGTRLTVL.

A single count supports this clone. The V call is TRBV10-2, the J call TRBJ2-7; TRBD2 agrees at 7 bases. J lost 6 bases, V lost 7 bases, and 15 bases had no gene match. The germline CDR1 and CDR2 sequences are WSHSY and SAAADI. The CDR3 covers 15 residues. CDR3 coding DNA: TGCGCCAGCACCTCCTTGGTCGCGGGAGAAGGCGAGCAGTACTTC. Translated: CASTSLVAGEGEQYF.

V is TRBV7-9 and J is TRBJ2-2; the D gene is possibly TRBD1 (6 bases). The germline CDR1 and CDR2 sequences are SEHNR and FQNEAQ (reference sequence). CDR3 length equals 15 residues. V lost 1 base to trimming and J lost 4 bases, with 10 bases between them. The CDR3 reads CASSLVGAPTGELFF. The CDR3 coding sequence is TGTGCCAGCAGCTTAGTGGGGGCACCCACCGGGGAGCTGTTTTTT.

The chain employs TRBV28 and TRBJ1-3, with D unclear. The CDR3 covers 14 residues. From germline, CDR1 is MDHEN and CDR2 SYDVKM. V lost 3 bases and J lost 0, with 6 bases in between. The CDR3 sequence: CASSLVNSGNTIYF. The CDR3 DNA is TGTGCCAGCAGTTTGGTCAACTCTGGAAACACCATATATTTT.

This clone appeared a few times. V usage is TRBV5-1 and J usage is TRBJ2-2; D might be TRBD1 or TRBD2, each matching 6 bases. This CDR3 spans 15 amino acids. Germline-derived CDR1 and CDR2 are SGHRS and YFSETQ. Trimming took off 3 bases at V and 1 base at J, with 10 bases between the two ends. CDR3 protein: CASSSGDMNTGELFF. The DNA of the CDR3 is TGCGCCAGCAGCTCGGGGGACATGAACACCGGGGAGCTGTTTTTT.

The gene calls are TRBV28 and TRBJ2-7; possibly TRBD1 for D (5 bases). The germline CDR1 and CDR2 sequences are MDHEN and SYDVKM. V lost 3 bases, J lost 2 bases, and 11 bases lay in between. CDR3 length equals 14 residues. CDR3 region: CASSFAGRPYEQYF. The DNA for the CDR3 is TGTGCCAGCAGTTTCGCAGGGCGACCCTACGAGCAGTACTTC. The full variable domain, completed using reference TRBV28 and TRBJ2-7, is DVKVTQSSRYLVKRTGEKVFLECVQDMDHENMFWYRQDPGLGLRLIYFSYDVKMKEKGDIPEGYSVSREKKERFSLILESASTNQTSMYLCASSFAGRPYEQYFGPGTRLTVT.

The genes are TRBV5-1 and TRBJ2-3; 7 bases are a match to TRBD2. Germline V gene sequence: CDR1 SGHRS, CDR2 YFSETQ. Unmatched junction bases numbered 8, after V lost 4 bases and J lost 0 bases. This CDR3 region has 16 residues. CDR3 sequence reads: CASSPWGGSSTDTQYF. In DNA, the CDR3 is TGCGCCAGCAGCCCCTGGGGGGGGAGCAGCACAGATACGCAGTATTTT.

In regard to this clone: The same CDR3 arises from other DNA sequences in this sample as well. The rearrangement uses TRBV9 and TRBJ2-7; D is possibly TRBD2 (5 bases). The CDR3 has 14 amino acids. V was shortened by 0 bases and J by 2 bases, with 9 bases between the two germline ends. Germline values: CDR1 SGDLS, CDR2 YYNGEE. As DNA, the CDR3 is TGTGCCAGCAGCGTAGCCGGGGAGACCTACGAGCAGTACTTC. Translated: CASSVAGETYEQYF.

The chain joins TRBV29-1 to TRBJ2-5; tentatively, D is TRBD2 (5 bases). Matching the DNA end better, TRBJ2-7 makes the J call doubtful. Germline CDR1 SQVTM, CDR2 ANQGSEA. CDR3 length equals 12 residues. DNA for the CDR3: TGCAGCGTTGAAGAGGAAGGAGGCGAGCAGTACTTC. Translated, it gives CSVEEEGGEQYF.

The chain couples TRBV19 to TRBJ1-5, with D tentatively TRBD1 (5 bases). Germline lookup yields CDR1 LNHDA and CDR2 SQIVND (reference sequence). The V gene lost 8 bases and the J gene lost 2 bases, with 16 bases spanning the gap. The CDR3 is 15 amino acids. The CDR3 DNA follows: TGTGCCAGTGAGCCTGAAAAAGGGGGCAATCAGCCCCAGCATTTT. It specifies CASEPEKGGNQPQHF.

This clone was observed once. This sequence joins TRBV30 and TRBJ1-2, with unresolved D. The CDR3 totals 12 residues. From germline, CDR1 is GTSNPN and CDR2 SVGIG (reference sequence). V was pared by 5 bases and J by 0 bases, with 7 bases between. The CDR3 bases are TGTGCCTGGGGAGGGCCTAACTATGGCTACACCTTC. Translated, it gives CAWGGPNYGYTF.

This chain links TRBV6-1 with TRBJ1-6, with D maybe TRBD1 (5 bases). CDR1 and CDR2 (germline): MNHNS, SASEGT. This CDR3 is 16 amino acids long. Trimming pared 1 base from V and 6 bases from J, leaving 13 bases between. CDR3 DNA: TGTGCCAGCAGTGAAGGGGAAGGGGTCCCTAATTCACCCCTCCACTTT. Its translation is CASSEGEGVPNSPLHF.

This chain joins TRBV29-1 and TRBJ2-7, with 9 bases matching TRBD1. The germline CDR1 and CDR2 sequences are SQVTM and ANQGSEA. The length of the CDR3 is 14 residues. V lost 0 bases and J lost 7; bases outside the gene matches: 7. The CDR3 nucleotides are TGCAGCGTTGAAGATCGGGGGACAGGGAAAGAGCAGTACTTC. It yields the protein CSVEDRGTGKEQYF.